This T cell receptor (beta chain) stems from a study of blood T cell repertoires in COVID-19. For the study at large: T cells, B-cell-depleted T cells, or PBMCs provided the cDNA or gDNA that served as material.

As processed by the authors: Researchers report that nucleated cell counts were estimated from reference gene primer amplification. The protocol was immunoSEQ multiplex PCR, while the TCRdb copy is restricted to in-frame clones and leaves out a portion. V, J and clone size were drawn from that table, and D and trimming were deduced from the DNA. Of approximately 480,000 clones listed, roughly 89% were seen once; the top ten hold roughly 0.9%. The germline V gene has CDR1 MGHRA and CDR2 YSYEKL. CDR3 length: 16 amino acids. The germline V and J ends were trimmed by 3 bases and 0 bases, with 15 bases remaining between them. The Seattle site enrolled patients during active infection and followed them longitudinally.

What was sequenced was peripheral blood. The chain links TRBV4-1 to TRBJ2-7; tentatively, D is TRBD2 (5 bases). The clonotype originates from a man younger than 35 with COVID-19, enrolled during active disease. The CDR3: CASSQFNPGVSYEQYF. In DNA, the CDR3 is TGCGCCAGCAGCCAGTTTAACCCCGGGGTCTCCTACGAGCAGTACTTC.